The TCR beta chain described here comes from a study of T cells after yellow fever vaccination. Study-wide results and limits: Detected again after the booster were most primary-vaccination clones, at approximately 95% CD4 and 80% to 90% CD8.

Each CDR3 protein is one row after TCRdb ran MiXCR on the 5' RACE reads. The table records approximately 250,000 distinct CDR3 sequences, approximately 3.5% of them present only once. This clonotype was recorded at least ten times. Its antigen remains unknown. The junction departs from germline at one end; a sequencing error may be responsible. The sequenced sample was PBMCs, obtained 15 days after the yellow fever booster vaccination. The TCR comes from a man younger than 35 who received the YFV17D yellow fever vaccine.

For the CDR3, the DNA is TGTGCCAGCAGCTTGAACACTGAAGCTTTCTTT. The encoded protein is CASSLNTEAFF. V is TRBV5-1 and J is TRBJ1-1; unclear D gene. The V gene's germline CDR1 is SGHRS and CDR2 YFSETQ. This CDR3 contains 11 residues.